A selection of T cell receptor beta chains follows, all from one sample in a study of blood T cell repertoires in COVID-19. The method was immunoSEQ multiplex PCR; TCRdb's version includes in-frame clones alone and lacks a portion of them. The sample records 180,000 or so clones, around 85% being singletons. The sample consisted of peripheral blood. The source of these receptors is an elderly woman with acute or convalescent COVID-19. Each CDR3 is given with its conserved first and last residue. The D gene is left open where the match is weak. Only part of the rows carry a size: once, few, many, or a class if the clone is expanded.

TRBV29-1	TRBJ2-1	-	-	CSVARDEQFF	TGCAGCGTTGCCAGGGATGAGCAGTTCTTC
TRBV4-2	TRBJ1-2	-	TRBD1	CASSLTVGTGGDYGYTF	TGTGCCAGCAGCCTGACCGTGGGGACAGGGGGCGACTATGGCTACACCTTC
TRBV9	TRBJ1-1	-	-	CASSPAGIRGGGTEAFF	TGTGCCAGCAGCCCCGCGGGTATTAGGGGAGGCGGCACTGAAGCTTTCTTT
TRBV9	TRBJ2-5	-	TRBD2	CASSPPVRGLSQETQYF	TGTGCCAGCAGCCCGCCGGTGAGGGGACTATCCCAAGAGACCCAGTACTTC
TRBV7-2	TRBJ2-3	few	-	CASSLALGADTQYF	TGTGCCAGCAGCTTAGCGCTCGGGGCAGATACGCAGTATTTT
TRBV19	TRBJ1-4	-	-	CASSIRGEKLFF	TGTGCCAGTAGTATCCGAGGTGAAAAACTGTTTTTT
TRBV14	TRBJ1-2	-	TRBD1	CASSSGGRYGYTF	TGTGCCAGCAGTTCAGGGGGACGGTATGGCTACACCTTC
TRBV7-2	TRBJ2-7	-	TRBD2	CASSFRGGSLNEQYF	TGTGCCAGCAGCTTTCGGGGGGGAAGCCTTAACGAGCAGTACTTC
TRBV7-8	TRBJ1-2	-	-	CASSLVASGDYGYTF	TGTGCCAGCAGCTTAGTGGCCTCGGGGGACTATGGCTACACCTTC
TRBV12-3/TRBV12-4	TRBJ1-5	-	TRBD1	CASSWDRDQPQHF	TGTGCCAGCAGTTGGGACAGGGATCAGCCCCAGCATTTT
TRBV29-1	TRBJ1-1	-	TRBD1	CSVRDRRNTEAFF	TGCAGCGTTCGGGACAGACGGAACACTGAAGCTTTCTTT
TRBV5-1	TRBJ1-1	-	-	CASSLGQARNTEAFF	TGCGCCAGCAGCTTGGGGCAGGCCAGAAACACTGAAGCTTTCTTT
TRBV5-1	TRBJ1-4	-	-	CASSFGGVPTNEKLFF	TGCGCCAGCAGCTTTGGAGGGGTCCCAACTAATGAAAAACTGTTTTTT
TRBV7-9	TRBJ2-7	-	-	CASSLDPSLEQYF	TGTGCCAGCAGCTTAGATCCGAGTCTGGAGCAGTACTTC